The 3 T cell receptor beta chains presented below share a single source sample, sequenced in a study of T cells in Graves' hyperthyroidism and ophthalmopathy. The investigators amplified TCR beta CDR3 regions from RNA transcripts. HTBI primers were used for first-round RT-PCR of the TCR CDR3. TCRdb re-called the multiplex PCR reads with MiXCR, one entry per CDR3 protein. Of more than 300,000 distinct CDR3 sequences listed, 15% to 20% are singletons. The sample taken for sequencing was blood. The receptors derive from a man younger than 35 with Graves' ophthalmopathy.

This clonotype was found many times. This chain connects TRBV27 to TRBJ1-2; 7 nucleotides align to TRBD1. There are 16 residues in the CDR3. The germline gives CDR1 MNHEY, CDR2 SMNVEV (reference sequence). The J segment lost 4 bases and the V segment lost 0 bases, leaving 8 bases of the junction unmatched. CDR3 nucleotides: TGTGCCAGCAGTTTATCGGGGGGACAGTTTAGCTATGGCTACACCTTC. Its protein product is CASSLSGGQFSYGYTF.

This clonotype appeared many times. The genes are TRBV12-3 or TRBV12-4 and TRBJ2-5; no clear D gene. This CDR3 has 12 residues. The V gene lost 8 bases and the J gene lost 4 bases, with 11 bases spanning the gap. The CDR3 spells CASAWALETQYF. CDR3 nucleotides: TGTGCCAGCGCCTGGGCGTTAGAGACCCAGTACTTC.

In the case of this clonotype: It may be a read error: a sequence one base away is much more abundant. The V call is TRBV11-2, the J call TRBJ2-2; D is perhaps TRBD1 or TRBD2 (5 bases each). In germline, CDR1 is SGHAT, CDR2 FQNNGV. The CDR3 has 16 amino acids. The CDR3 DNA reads TGTGCCAGCAGCTTAGGAGGGGAAAGTAACACCGAGGAGCTGTTTTTT. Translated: CASSLGGESNTEELFF.